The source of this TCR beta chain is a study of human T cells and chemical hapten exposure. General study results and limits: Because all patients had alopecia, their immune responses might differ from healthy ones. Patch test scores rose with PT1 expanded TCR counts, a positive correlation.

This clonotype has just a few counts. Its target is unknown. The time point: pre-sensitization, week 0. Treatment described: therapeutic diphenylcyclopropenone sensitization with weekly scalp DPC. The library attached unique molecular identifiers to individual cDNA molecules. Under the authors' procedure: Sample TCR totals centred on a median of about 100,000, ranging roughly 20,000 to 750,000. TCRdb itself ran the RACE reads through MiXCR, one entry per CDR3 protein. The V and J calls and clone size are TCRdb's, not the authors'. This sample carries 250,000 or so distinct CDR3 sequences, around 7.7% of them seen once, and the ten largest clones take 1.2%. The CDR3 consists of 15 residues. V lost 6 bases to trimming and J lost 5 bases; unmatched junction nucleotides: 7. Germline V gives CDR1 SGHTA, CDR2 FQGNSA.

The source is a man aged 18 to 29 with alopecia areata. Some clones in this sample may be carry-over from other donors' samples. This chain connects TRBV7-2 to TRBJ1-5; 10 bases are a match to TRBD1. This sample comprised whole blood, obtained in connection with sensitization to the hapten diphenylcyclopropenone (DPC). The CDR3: CASSLGDRGYQPQHF. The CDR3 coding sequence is TGTGCCAGCAGTCTAGGGGACAGGGGTTATCAGCCCCAGCATTTT.